This entry is about one T cell receptor beta chain. The data were obtained in a study of blood T cell repertoires in COVID-19. Study details: PBMCs, B-cell-depleted T cells, or T cells were the source of the cDNA or gDNA that made up the material.

Per the original methods: Estimated nucleated cell counts came from reference gene primer amplification. Here immunoSEQ multiplex PCR was the method, and the copy in TCRdb shows in-frame clones only, minus some. V and J calls and clone size come straight from that table; D and trimming were deduced from the DNA. The table lists about 440,000 clones, around 89% of them singletons. Per germline, CDR1 SGDLS and CDR2 YYNGEE. The CDR3 spans 14 residues. Trimming pared 1 base from V and 7 bases from J, leaving 9 bases between. This sequence originates from a woman in her 30s with acute or convalescent COVID-19. Sequences were obtained from peripheral blood. V and J are TRBV9 and TRBJ1-6, with D perhaps matching TRBD1 (6 bases). DNA of the CDR3: TGTGCCAGCAGCGTACAGGGGAACAATTCACCCCTCCACTTT. Its protein is CASSVQGNNSPLHF.